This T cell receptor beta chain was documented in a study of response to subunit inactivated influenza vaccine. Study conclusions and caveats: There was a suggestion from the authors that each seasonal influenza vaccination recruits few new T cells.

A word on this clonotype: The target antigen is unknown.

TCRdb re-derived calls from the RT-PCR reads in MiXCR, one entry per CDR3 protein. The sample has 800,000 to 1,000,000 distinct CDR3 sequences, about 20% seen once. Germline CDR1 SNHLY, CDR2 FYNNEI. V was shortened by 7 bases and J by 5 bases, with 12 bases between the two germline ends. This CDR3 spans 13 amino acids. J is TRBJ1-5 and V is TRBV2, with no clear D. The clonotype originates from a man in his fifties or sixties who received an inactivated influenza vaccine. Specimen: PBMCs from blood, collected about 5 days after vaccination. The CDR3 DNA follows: TGTGCCAGCACCGGGGAGCGGGATCAGCCCCAGCATTTT. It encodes CASTGERDQPQHF.